The next 26 T cell receptor beta chains were all read from a single sample in a study of identical twins. MiXCR was run by TCRdb on the 5' RACE reads, yielding one entry per CDR3 protein. The sample records some 710,000 distinct CDR3 sequences, 5.5% to 6.5% being singletons. Sequencing was carried out using naive T cells sorted from blood. The source is a man younger than 35 in good health.

This clonotype was detected ten times or more. V gene TRBV12-3 or TRBV12-4 combines with J gene TRBJ1-2, with TRBD1 matching over 8 bases. J gave up 6 bases and V 6 bases, and 6 bases lay outside the gene matches. The CDR3 spans 13 residues. The CDR3 protein is CASRWTGPDGYTF. The CDR3 DNA sequence: TGTGCCAGCAGGTGGACAGGGCCGGATGGCTACACCTTC.

This clonotype was observed many times. The rearrangement joins TRBV5-4 to TRBJ1-4, with D tentatively TRBD1 (5 bases). V was clipped by 0 bases and J by 7 bases, with 10 bases between them. Looked up from germline, CDR1 is SGHNT and CDR2 is YYREEE (reference sequence). There are 14 residues in the CDR3. The CDR3 region has the DNA TGTGCCAGCAGCTTGGGGCAGGGTTCTGAAAAACTGTTTTTT. Protein sequence: CASSLGQGSEKLFF.

J is TRBJ2-1 and V is TRBV29-1, with TRBD2 matching 7 bases. The CDR3 contains 12 residues. The germline gives CDR1 SQVTM, CDR2 ANQGSEA. V was clipped by 8 bases and J by 0 bases; unmatched bases: 1. The CDR3 sequence is CSIAGSYNEQFF. In nucleotides, the CDR3 is TGCAGCATAGCGGGCTCCTACAATGAGCAGTTCTTC.

This clonotype was counted only a few times. The V call is TRBV9, the J call TRBJ2-2, with a weak D call TRBD1 (6 bases). The CDR3 is 15 residues long. V was shortened by 3 bases and J by 0 bases, with 9 bases between the two germline ends. Germline CDR1 and CDR2: SGDLS and YYNGEE. CDR3 DNA sequence: TGTGCCAGCAGCGGCAGGGGTACGAACACCGGGGAGCTGTTTTTT. The encoded protein is CASSGRGTNTGELFF.

This clonotype was found many times. J is TRBJ1-2 and V is TRBV11-2; D unresolved. The CDR3 totals 16 residues. Germline CDR1 and CDR2: SGHAT and FQNNGV. V was clipped by 5 bases and J by 3 bases, with 19 bases between them. The CDR3 coding sequence is TGTGCCAGCAGCCCAGCCGATTCAGGTGCCTACTATGGCTACACCTTC. Protein: CASSPADSGAYYGYTF.

This clonotype came up many times. The chain couples TRBV28 to TRBJ2-5; 7 bases fit TRBD2. Germline V gives CDR1 MDHEN, CDR2 SYDVKM. This CDR3 has 15 amino acids. Losses at the gene ends were 5 bases for V and 5 bases for J; bases not matched to a gene: 11. CDR3 residues: CASSPLAGVDETQYF. The CDR3 DNA follows: TGTGCCAGCAGTCCGTTGGCGGGAGTCGACGAGACCCAGTACTTC.

This clonotype was observed at least ten times. The CDR3 bases are TGTGCCAGCAGCTTGTCCTCAGGGGGCTTTGAGCAGTTCTTC. Its translation is CASSLSSGGFEQFF. The rearrangement joins TRBV5-6 to TRBJ2-1; 8 nucleotides agree with TRBD1. The trim removed 1 base at V and 9 bases at J, leaving 6 bases unmatched. Germline CDR1 is SGHDT and CDR2 is YYEEEE. The CDR3 totals 14 residues.

The sample holds a few counts of this clonotype. The CDR3 nucleotides are TGTGCCAGCAGTGGGGGGGTCCTCTCCTACGAGCAGTACGTC. The encoded protein is CASSGGVLSYEQYV. The chain couples TRBV2 to TRBJ2-7; D possibly corresponds to TRBD2 (6 bases). V dropped 4 bases and J dropped 0 bases, with 10 bases sitting between them. CDR1 is SNHLY, CDR2 FYNNEI, per germline. The CDR3 is made up of 14 amino acids.

The chain has TRBV7-7 and TRBJ2-1; D possibly uses TRBD1 or TRBD2 (5 bases each). Germline loops: CDR1 SSHAT, CDR2 FNYEAQ (reference sequence). V was pared by 4 bases and J by 4 bases, with 23 bases between. CDR3 length: 18 amino acids. The DNA for the CDR3 is TGTGCCAGCAGCTCGGGACCCACGGGTCAAGGGATATACAATGAGCAGTTCTTC. This codes for CASSSGPTGQGIYNEQFF. Looking up the rest from reference TRBV7-7 and TRBJ2-1 gives the full variable domain: GAGVSQSPRYKVTKRGQDVTLRCDPISSHATLYWYQQALGQGPEFLTYFNYEAQPDKSGLPSDRFSAERPEGSISTLTIQRTEQRDSAMYRCASSSGPTGQGIYNEQFFGPGTRLTVL.

This clonotype was seen at least ten times. The chain joins TRBV6-5 to TRBJ1-1, with D possibly matching TRBD1 (5 bases). This CDR3 has 13 amino acids. CDR1 and CDR2 (germline): MNHEY, SVGAGI. V was cut by 2 bases and J by 5 bases, with 9 bases left in between. The chain's CDR3 is CASSYSRATEAFF. CDR3 nucleotides: TGTGCCAGCAGTTACAGCAGGGCTACTGAAGCTTTCTTT.

This clonotype was recorded a few times. The chain employs TRBV7-8 and TRBJ2-2, with 7 bases aligning to TRBD2. The CDR3 is 13 amino acids. The germline V gene encodes CDR1 SGHVS and CDR2 FQNEAQ. The ends lost 4 bases at V and 7 bases at J; junction bases unmatched: 3. The CDR3 nucleotides are TGTGCCAGCAGCTGGACTAGAAACGGGGAGCTGTTTTTT. Amino acid sequence: CASSWTRNGELFF.

This clonotype was counted many times. The chain uses TRBV12-3 or TRBV12-4 and TRBJ2-3, with 13 bases aligning to TRBD2. The junction had 9 bases not matched to a gene; V was cut back by 6 bases and J by 6 bases. This CDR3 spans 16 amino acids. The CDR3 reads CASSQTSGRVDDTQYF. In DNA, the CDR3 is TGTGCCAGCAGCCAAACTAGCGGGAGGGTAGATGATACGCAGTATTTT.

This clonotype was observed a handful of times. The chain carries TRBV27 and TRBJ2-1, with D possibly being TRBD2 (6 bases). Trimming removed 2 bases from V and 6 bases from J, with 8 bases in between. Germline V gives CDR1 MNHEY, CDR2 SMNVEV (reference sequence). This CDR3 is 13 amino acids long. The CDR3 loop is CASSLMGGNEQFF. The CDR3 nucleotides are TGTGCCAGCAGTTTAATGGGGGGCAATGAGCAGTTCTTC.

This clonotype has at least ten counts. This chain joins TRBV12-3 or TRBV12-4 and TRBJ2-3, with 12 bases matching TRBD2. V gave up 6 bases and J gave up 1 base; unmatched junction bases: 2. The CDR3 length is 15 residues. The CDR3 region has the DNA TGTGCCAGCAGGAGACTAGCGGGAGGCACAGATACGCAGTATTTT. This codes for CASRRLAGGTDTQYF.

This clonotype was seen many times. V and J are TRBV6-2 or TRBV6-3 and TRBJ2-7; a possible D gene is TRBD1 (6 bases). The CDR3 totals 13 residues. The germline V gene has CDR1 MNHEY and CDR2 SVGEGT. Deletions cut 8 bases from V and 3 bases from J, with 14 bases between. Written as DNA, the CDR3 is TGTGCCAGCGTGGGGGCCAACTTCTACGAGCAGTACGTC. This gives the protein CASVGANFYEQYV.

The V call is TRBV6-5, the J call TRBJ2-1; possibly TRBD2 for D (5 bases). Germline values: CDR1 MNHEY, CDR2 SVGAGI. This CDR3 comprises 13 residues. Trimming took 2 bases from V and 9 from J, leaving 11 bases between them. DNA for the CDR3: TGTGCCAGCAGTTACGGATCAGGACTTGAGCAGTTCTTC. Encoded protein: CASSYGSGLEQFF.

The chain recombines TRBV7-8 with TRBJ2-5; TRBD2 matches at 8 bases. Per the germline V gene, CDR1 is SGHVS and CDR2 is FQNEAQ. The CDR3 is 16 amino acids. The V segment lost 5 bases and the J segment 3 bases; nucleotides outside the gene matches: 11. The CDR3 DNA is TGTGCCAGCAGCCCAAGACGAGCGGGAGCGGAAGAGACCCAGTACTTC. It yields the protein CASSPRRAGAEETQYF.

This clonotype appeared many times. The rearrangement joins TRBV20-1 to TRBJ2-7, with D uncertain. The CDR3 is made up of 10 amino acids. Trimming pared 6 bases from V and 6 bases from J, leaving 9 bases between. Germline V lookup: CDR1 DFQATT, CDR2 SNEGSKA (reference sequence). In DNA form, the CDR3 reads TGCAGTGCCCCCGGGTTCGAGCAGTACTTC. Translation gives CSAPGFEQYF.

This clonotype was recorded at least ten times. The J gene is TRBJ1-6, the V gene TRBV20-1, with D possibly TRBD1 on 5 matching bases. The V end was cut by 5 bases, the J end by 7 bases, with 18 bases between. The CDR3 has 15 residues. Germline values: CDR1 DFQATT, CDR2 SNEGSKA (reference sequence). The CDR3 loop is CSACPRGRSNSPLHF. The CDR3 DNA reads TGCAGTGCTTGCCCCCGGGGCAGATCAAATTCACCCCTCCACTTT.

This clonotype was picked up many times. The chain joins TRBV5-1 to TRBJ1-4; no clear D. The CDR3 is 16 amino acids. V lost 4 bases to trimming and J lost 2 bases, with 15 bases between them. In germline, CDR1 is SGHRS, CDR2 YFSETQ. The CDR3 region has the DNA TGCGCCAGCAGCCGGTCGCCGGCAGGCACTAATGAAAAACTGTTTTTT. This translates into CASSRSPAGTNEKLFF.

In this sample, this clonotype turned up a few times. The chain carries TRBV11-2 and TRBJ2-7, with 10 bases matching TRBD2. J was trimmed by 0 bases and V by 3 bases; bases with no gene match: 14. Per germline, CDR1 SGHAT and CDR2 FQNNGV. The CDR3 contains 19 residues. Written as DNA, the CDR3 is TGTGCCAGCAGCTTCCAACCTGGTAGCGGGAGGTCCAGCTCCTACGAGCAGTACGTC. Translation gives CASSFQPGSGRSSSYEQYV.

Details on this clonotype: The CDR3 does not end in the conserved phenylalanine or tryptophan, so this is likely a read error. This chain uses TRBV28 with TRBJ2-1; D may be TRBD2 (5 bases). Trimming shortened V by 7 bases and J by 10 bases, and 11 bases separated the two germline ends. CDR1 MDHEN and CDR2 SYDVKM come from the germline V gene. CDR3 length: 11 amino acids. The CDR3 is CASIRGMEQFL. The CDR3 bases are TGTGCCAGCATCAGAGGGATGGAGCAGTTCCTC.

In its sample, this clonotype was seen many times. The chain is built from TRBV28 and TRBJ2-7, with 8 bases that match TRBD1. Per the germline V gene, CDR1 is MDHEN and CDR2 is SYDVKM. J gave up 6 bases and V 1 base, and 8 bases lay outside the gene matches. The CDR3 runs to 15 residues. The CDR3 sequence: CASSLLGTGSREQYF. CDR3 bases: TGTGCCAGCAGTTTATTGGGGACAGGATCCCGCGAGCAGTACTTC. Complete variable domain (other parts from reference TRBV28 and TRBJ2-7): DVKVTQSSRYLVKRTGEKVFLECVQDMDHENMFWYRQDPGLGLRLIYFSYDVKMKEKGDIPEGYSVSREKKERFSLILESASTNQTSMYLCASSLLGTGSREQYFGPGTRLTVT.

The V call is TRBV7-3, the J call TRBJ2-1; D possibly corresponds to TRBD2 (5 bases). Trimming stripped 3 bases from V and 10 bases from J, with 13 bases between. CDR1 is SGHTA, CDR2 FQGTGA, per germline. This CDR3 region has 13 residues. The CDR3 region has the DNA TGTGCCAGCAGCTTGGGTCAGCGCGGGGAGCAGTTCTTC. This sequence encodes CASSLGQRGEQFF.

There are a few counts of this clonotype. The V call is TRBV11-1, the J call TRBJ2-7, with D unresolved. V lost 1 base to trimming and J lost 2 bases, with 9 bases between them. The CDR3 is 14 residues long. Germline-derived CDR1 and CDR2 are SGHAT and FQDESV (reference sequence). For the CDR3, the DNA is TGTGCCAGCAGCTTAGATGAACAGACCTACGAGCAGTACTTC. Translation gives CASSLDEQTYEQYF.

This clonotype was detected ten times or more. The chain is built from TRBV4-1 and TRBJ2-5; 9 nucleotides match TRBD2. V shed 4 bases and J 3 bases; nucleotides not matched to a gene: 9. Germline lookup yields CDR1 MGHRA and CDR2 YSYEKL. This CDR3 contains 16 residues. The CDR3 nucleotides are TGCGCCAGCAGCCTTATAAGCGGGGGGATCGAAGAGACCCAGTACTTC. Translation: CASSLISGGIEETQYF.